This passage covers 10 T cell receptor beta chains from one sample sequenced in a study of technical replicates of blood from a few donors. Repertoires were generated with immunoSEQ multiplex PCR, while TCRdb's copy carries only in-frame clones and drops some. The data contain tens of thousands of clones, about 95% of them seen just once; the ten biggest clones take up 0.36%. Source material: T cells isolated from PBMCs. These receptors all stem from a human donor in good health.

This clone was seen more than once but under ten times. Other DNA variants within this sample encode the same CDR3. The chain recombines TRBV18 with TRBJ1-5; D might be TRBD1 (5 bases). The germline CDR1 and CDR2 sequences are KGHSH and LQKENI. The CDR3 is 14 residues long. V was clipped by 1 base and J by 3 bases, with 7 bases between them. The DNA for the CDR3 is TGTGCCAGCTCACCACAGGGGTCCAATCAGCCCCAGCATTTT. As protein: CASSPQGSNQPQHF.

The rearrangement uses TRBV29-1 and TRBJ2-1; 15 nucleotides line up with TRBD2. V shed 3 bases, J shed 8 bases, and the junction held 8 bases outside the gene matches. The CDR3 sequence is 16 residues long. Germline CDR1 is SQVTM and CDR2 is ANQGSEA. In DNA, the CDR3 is TGCAGCGTTGAGGGGACTAGCGGGAGGTTAAGCGATGAGCAGTTCTTC. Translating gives CSVEGTSGRLSDEQFF.

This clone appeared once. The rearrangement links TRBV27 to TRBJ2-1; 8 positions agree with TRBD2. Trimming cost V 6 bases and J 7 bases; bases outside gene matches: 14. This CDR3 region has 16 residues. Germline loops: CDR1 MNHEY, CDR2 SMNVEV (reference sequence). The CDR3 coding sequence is TGTGCCAGCAGCCCGGGAGGGAGCGGGTGGCTGAATGAGCAGTTCTTC. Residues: CASSPGGSGWLNEQFF.

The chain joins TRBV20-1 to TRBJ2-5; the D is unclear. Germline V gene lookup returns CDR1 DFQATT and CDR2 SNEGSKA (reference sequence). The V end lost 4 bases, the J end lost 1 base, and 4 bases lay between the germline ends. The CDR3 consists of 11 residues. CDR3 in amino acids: CSATLQETQYF. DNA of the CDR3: TGCAGTGCTACCCTCCAAGAGACCCAGTACTTC.

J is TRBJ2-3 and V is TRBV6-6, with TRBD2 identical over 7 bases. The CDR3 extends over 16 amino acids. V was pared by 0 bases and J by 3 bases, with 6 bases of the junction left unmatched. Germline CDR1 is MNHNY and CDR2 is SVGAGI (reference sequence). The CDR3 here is CASSYSRSGGTDTQYF. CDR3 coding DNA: TGTGCCAGCAGTTACTCGAGGTCGGGAGGAACAGATACGCAGTATTTT.

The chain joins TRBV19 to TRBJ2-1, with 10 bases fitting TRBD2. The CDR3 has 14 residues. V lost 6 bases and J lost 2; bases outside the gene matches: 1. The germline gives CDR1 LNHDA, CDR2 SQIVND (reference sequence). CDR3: CASRGTSAYNEQFF. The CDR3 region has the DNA TGTGCCAGTAGAGGGACTAGCGCCTACAATGAGCAGTTCTTC.

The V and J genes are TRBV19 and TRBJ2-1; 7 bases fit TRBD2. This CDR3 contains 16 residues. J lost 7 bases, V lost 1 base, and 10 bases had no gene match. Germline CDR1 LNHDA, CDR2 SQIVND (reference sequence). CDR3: CASSIVPGLLKNEQFF. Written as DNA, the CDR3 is TGTGCCAGTAGTATAGTTCCGGGACTATTAAAGAATGAGCAGTTCTTC.

This CDR3 reads CASSLTGRNEQFF. The CDR3, as DNA: TGTGCCAGCAGCTTAACAGGGAGAAATGAGCAGTTCTTC. The rearrangement links TRBV7-3 to TRBJ2-1, with D perhaps TRBD2 (5 bases). The CDR3 has 13 amino acids. Per germline, CDR1 SGHTA and CDR2 FQGTGA. Deletions cut 0 bases from V and 7 bases from J, with 7 bases between.

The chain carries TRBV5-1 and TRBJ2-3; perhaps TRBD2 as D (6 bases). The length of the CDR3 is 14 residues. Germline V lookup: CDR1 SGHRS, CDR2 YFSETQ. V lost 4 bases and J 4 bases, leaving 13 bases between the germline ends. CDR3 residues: CASSASARADTQYF. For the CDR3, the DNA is TGCGCCAGCAGCGCTAGCGCCAGGGCAGATACGCAGTATTTT.

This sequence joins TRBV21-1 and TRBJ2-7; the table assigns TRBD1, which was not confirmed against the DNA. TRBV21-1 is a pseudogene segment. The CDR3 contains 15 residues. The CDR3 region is CASSKRQPWTYEQYF. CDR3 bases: TGTGCCAGCAGCAAGAGACAGCCTTGGACCTACGAGCAGTACTTC.